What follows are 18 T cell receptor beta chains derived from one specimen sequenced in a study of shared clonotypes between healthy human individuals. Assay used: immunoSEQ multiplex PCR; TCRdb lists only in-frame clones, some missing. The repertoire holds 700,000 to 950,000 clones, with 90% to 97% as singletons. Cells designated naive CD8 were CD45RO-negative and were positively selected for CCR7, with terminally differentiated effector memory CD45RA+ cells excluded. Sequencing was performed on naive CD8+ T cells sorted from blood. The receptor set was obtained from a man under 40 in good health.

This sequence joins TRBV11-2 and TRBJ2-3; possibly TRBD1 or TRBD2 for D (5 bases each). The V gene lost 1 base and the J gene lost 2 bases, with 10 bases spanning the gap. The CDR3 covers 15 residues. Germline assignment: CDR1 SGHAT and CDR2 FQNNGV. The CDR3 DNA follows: TGTGCCAGCAGCTTAGGGGACCTGAACACAGATACGCAGTATTTT. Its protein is CASSLGDLNTDTQYF.

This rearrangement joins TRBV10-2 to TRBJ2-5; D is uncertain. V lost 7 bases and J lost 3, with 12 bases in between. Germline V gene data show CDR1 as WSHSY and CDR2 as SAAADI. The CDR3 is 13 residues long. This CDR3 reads CASTQENKETQYF. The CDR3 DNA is TGCGCCAGCACCCAAGAGAATAAAGAGACCCAGTACTTC.

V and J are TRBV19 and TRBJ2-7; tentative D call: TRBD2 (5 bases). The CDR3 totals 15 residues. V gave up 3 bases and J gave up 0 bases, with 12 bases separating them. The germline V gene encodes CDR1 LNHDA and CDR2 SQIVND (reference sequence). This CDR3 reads CASSIQAASSYEQYF. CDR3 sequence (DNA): TGTGCCAGTAGTATTCAAGCGGCCAGCTCCTACGAGCAGTACTTC.

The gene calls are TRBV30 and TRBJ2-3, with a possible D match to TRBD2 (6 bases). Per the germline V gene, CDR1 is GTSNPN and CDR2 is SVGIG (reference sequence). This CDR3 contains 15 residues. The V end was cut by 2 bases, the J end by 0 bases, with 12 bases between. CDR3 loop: CAWSTGGASTDTQYF. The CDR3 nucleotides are TGTGCCTGGAGTACGGGCGGGGCAAGCACAGATACGCAGTATTTT.

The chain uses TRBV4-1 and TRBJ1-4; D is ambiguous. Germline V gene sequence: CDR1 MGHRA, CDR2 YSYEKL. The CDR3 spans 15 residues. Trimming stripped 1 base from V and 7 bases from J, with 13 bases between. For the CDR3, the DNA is TGCGCCAGCAGCCAAGGTTGGGGAGGGATTGAAAAACTGTTTTTT. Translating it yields CASSQGWGGIEKLFF.

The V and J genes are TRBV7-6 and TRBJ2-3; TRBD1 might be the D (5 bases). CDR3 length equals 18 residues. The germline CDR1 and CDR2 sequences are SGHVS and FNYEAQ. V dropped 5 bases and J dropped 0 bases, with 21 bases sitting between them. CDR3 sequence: CASSLEMTVTASTDTQYF. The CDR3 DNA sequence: TGTGCCAGCAGCCTGGAAATGACAGTTACCGCTAGCACAGATACGCAGTATTTT. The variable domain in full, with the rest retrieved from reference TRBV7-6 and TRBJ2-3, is GAGVSQSPRYKVTKRGQDVALRCDPISGHVSLYWYRQALGQGPEFLTYFNYEAQQDKSGLPNDRFSAERPEGSISTLTIQRTEQRDSAMYRCASSLEMTVTASTDTQYFGPGTRLTVL.

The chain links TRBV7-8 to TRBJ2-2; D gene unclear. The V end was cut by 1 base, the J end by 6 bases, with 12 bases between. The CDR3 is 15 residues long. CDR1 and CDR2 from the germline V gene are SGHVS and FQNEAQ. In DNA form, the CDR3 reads TGTGCCAGCAGCTTAGAAACGGCAAGGGCCGGGGAGCTGTTTTTT. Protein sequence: CASSLETARAGELFF.

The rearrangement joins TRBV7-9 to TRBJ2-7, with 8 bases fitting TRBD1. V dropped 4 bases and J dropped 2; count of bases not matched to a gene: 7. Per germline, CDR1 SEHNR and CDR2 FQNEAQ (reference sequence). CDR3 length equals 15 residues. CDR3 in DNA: TGTGCCAGCAGCTCGCCCGACAGGGGAGCCTACGAGCAGTACTTC. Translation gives CASSSPDRGAYEQYF.

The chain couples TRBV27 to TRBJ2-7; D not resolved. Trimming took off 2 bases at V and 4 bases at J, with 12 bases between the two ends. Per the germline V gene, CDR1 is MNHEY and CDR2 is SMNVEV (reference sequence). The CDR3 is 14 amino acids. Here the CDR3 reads CASSLGKDDYEQYF. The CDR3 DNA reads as TGTGCCAGCAGTTTAGGAAAGGATGATTACGAGCAGTACTTC.

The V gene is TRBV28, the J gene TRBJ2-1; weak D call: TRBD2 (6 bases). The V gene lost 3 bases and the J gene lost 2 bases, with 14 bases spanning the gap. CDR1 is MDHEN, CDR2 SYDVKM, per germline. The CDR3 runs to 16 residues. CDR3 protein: CASSFQEGAPYNEQFF. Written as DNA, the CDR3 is TGTGCCAGCAGTTTCCAGGAGGGAGCACCCTACAATGAGCAGTTCTTC.

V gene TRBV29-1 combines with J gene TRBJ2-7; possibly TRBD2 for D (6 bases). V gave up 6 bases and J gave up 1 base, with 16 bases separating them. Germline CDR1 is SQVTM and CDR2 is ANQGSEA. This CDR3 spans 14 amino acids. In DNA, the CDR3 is TGCAGCGTGGGGGTTGGGGGGTTATCCTACGAGCAGTACTTC. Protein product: CSVGVGGLSYEQYF.

The CDR3 region has the DNA TGTGCCCCGGCGACAGGGGGCAGAACTGAAGCTTTCTTT. The encoded protein is CAPATGGRTEAFF. This chain joins TRBV30 and TRBJ1-1, with 10 nucleotides matching TRBD1. V was pared by 8 bases and J by 5 bases, with 8 bases of the junction left unmatched. This CDR3 region has 13 residues. Germline loops: CDR1 GTSNPN, CDR2 SVGIG (reference sequence).

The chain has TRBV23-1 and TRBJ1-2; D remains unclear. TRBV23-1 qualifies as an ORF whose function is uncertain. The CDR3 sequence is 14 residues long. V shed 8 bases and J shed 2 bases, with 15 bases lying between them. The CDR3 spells CASPGRRTNYGYTF. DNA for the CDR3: TGCGCCAGCCCCGGGAGGAGGACCAACTATGGCTACACCTTC.

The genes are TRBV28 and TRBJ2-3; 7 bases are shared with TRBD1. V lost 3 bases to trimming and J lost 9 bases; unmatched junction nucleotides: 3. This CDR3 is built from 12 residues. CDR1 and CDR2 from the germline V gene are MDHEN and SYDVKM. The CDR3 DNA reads TGTGCCAGCAGTTTTATACAGGGGACGCAGTATTTT. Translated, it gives CASSFIQGTQYF.

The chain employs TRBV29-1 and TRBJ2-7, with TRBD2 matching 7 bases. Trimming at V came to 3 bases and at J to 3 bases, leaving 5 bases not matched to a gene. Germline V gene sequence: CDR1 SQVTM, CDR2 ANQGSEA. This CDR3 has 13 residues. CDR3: CSVEERGGYEQYF. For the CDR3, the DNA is TGCAGCGTTGAGGAGCGGGGTGGCTACGAGCAGTACTTC.

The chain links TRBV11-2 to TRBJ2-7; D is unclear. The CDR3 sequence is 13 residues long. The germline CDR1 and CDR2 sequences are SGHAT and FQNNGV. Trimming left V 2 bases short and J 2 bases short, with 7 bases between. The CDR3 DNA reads TGTGCCAGCAGCTTACACGGACCCTACGAGCAGTACTTC. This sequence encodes CASSLHGPYEQYF.

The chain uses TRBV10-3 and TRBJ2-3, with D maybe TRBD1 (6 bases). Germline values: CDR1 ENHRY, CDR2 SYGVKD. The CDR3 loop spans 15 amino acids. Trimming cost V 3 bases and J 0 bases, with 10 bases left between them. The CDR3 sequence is CAISEDRPSTDTQYF. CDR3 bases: TGTGCCATCAGTGAAGACAGGCCGAGCACAGATACGCAGTATTTT.

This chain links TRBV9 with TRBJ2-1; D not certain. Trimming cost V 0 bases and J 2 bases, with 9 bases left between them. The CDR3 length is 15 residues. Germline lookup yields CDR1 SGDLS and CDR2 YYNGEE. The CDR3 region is CASSVDENAYNEQFF. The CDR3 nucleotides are TGTGCCAGCAGCGTAGACGAAAATGCCTACAATGAGCAGTTCTTC.